The text below deals with one TCR beta chain. From germline, CDR1 is SGDLS and CDR2 YYNGEE. V lost 3 bases and J lost 3, with 13 bases in between. The CDR3 spans 14 residues. The data were produced by immunoSEQ multiplex PCR, yet TCRdb's version contains in-frame clones alone and is incomplete. The sample includes about 11,000 clones, 84% of them seen just once. The entry originates in a study of blood T cell repertoires in COVID-19. The sequence came from a man aged 45-65 years with active COVID-19. The chain has TRBV9 and TRBJ2-7; TRBD1 might be the D (5 bases). The sample consisted of peripheral blood. DNA for the CDR3: TGTGCCAGCAGCGAAACAGGCGGAGTCTACGAGCAGTACTTC. Amino acids: CASSETGGVYEQYF.